This TCR beta chain appears in the sequencing data of a study of blood T cell repertoires in COVID-19. Study details: Italy, Spain and the United States were the sources of the convalescent and acute COVID-19 samples. The cDNA or gDNA used as material had been derived from T cells, B-cell-depleted T cells, or PBMCs.

V shed 6 bases and J 2 bases; nucleotides not matched to a gene: 3. CDR1 and CDR2 from the germline V gene are KGHSH and LQKENI. CDR3 size: 13 residues. In the authors' workflow: Using reference gene primer amplification, nucleated cell counts were estimated. The protocol was immunoSEQ multiplex PCR, while the TCRdb copy is restricted to in-frame clones and leaves out a portion. The D gene and trimming were derived from the DNA, and the V and J assignments and clone size from that table. Altogether approximately 170,000 clones are present, more than 75% being singletons, with the ten largest covering 2% to 2.5%. There are a few counts of this clone.

The clonotype comes from a man aged 50-60 years who had recovered from COVID-19. The sample taken for sequencing was peripheral blood. This chain uses TRBV18 with TRBJ1-2; 7 bases agree with TRBD1. The CDR3 DNA reads as TGTGCCAGCTCGCCGGGACAGAACTATGGCTACACCTTC. This encodes CASSPGQNYGYTF.